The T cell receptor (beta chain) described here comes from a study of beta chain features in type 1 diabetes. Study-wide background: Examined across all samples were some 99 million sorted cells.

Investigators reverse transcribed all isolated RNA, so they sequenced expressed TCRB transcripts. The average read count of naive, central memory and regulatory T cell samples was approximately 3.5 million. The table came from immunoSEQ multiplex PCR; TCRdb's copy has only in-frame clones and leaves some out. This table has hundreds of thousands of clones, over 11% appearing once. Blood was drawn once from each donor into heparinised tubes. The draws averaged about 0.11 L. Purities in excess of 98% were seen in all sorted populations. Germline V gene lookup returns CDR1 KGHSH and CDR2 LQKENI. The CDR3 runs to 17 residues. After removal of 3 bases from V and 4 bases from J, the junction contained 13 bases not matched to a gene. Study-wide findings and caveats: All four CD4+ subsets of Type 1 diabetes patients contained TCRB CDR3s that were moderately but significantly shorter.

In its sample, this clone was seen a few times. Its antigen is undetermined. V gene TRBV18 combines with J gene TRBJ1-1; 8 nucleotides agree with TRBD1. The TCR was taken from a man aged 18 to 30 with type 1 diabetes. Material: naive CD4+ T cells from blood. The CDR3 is CASSPRSQGAQSTEAFF. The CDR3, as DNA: TGTGCCAGCTCACCGCGAAGCCAGGGGGCGCAGAGCACTGAAGCTTTCTTT.